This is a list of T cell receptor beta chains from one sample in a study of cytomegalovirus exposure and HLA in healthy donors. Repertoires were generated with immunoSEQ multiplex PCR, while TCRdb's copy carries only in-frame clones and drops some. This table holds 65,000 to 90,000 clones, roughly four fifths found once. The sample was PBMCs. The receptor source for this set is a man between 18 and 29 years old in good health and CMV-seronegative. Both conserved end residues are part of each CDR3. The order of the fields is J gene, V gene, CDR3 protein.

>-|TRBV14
CASSHLRGRATYEQYF
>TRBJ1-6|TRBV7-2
CASRSPAGGYNSPLHF
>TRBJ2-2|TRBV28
CASLSTSGSVTGELFF
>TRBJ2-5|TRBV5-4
CASSLAAGGGETQYF
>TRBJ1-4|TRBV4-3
CASSMRESTNEKLFF
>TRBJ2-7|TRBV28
CASSQSGAYEQYF
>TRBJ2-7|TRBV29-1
CSVANYASYEQYF
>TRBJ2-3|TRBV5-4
CASSQGDSGTSTDTQYF
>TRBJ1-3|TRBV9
CASSVGGDAGNTIYF
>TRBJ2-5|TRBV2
CASSELAGSQETQYF
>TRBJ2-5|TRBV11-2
CASSTKETQYF
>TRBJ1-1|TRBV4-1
CASSQDRPALMNTEAFF
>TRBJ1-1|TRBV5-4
CASSQDRKTMNTEAFF
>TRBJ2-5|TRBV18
CASSPISGIQETQYF
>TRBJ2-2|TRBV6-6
CASNSRGAVYTGELFF
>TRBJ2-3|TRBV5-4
CASSTDGSSGDTQYF
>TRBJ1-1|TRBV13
CASSSTGAMGTEAFF
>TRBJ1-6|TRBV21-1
CASRQTGGWNSPLHF
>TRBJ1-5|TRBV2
CASSPGRGRQPQHF
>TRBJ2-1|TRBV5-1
CASSLSGSNEQFF
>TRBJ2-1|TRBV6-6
CASGGHETYNEQFF
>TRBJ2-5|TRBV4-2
CASSQDGLPETQYF
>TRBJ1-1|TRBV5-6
CASSFNRWDTEAFF
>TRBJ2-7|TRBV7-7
CASSPWTEAYEQYF
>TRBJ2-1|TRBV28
CATWGLADYNEQFF
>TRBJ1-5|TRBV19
CASTGGGQGNQPQHF
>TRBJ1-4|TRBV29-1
CSVLAPDEKLFF
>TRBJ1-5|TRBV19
CASSSDRDWQPQHF
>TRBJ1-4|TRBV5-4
CASSLEGQGRGEKLFF
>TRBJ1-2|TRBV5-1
CASSLVGSGDGYTF
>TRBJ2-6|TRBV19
CASRDRGGSGANVLTF
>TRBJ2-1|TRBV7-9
CASGTGPNNEQFF
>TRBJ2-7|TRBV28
CASSSGTGTYEQYF
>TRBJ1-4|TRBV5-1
CASSLAGSKSNEKLFF
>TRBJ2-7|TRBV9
CASSVAGSGGYEQYF
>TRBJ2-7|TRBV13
CASRIAGGPGEQYF
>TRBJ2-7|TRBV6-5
CASSYRGLSYEQYF
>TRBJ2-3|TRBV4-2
CASSQAVSGGITDTQYF
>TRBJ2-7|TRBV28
CASRTGSSYEQYF
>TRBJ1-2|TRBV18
CASSPRRNYGYTF
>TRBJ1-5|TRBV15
CATSRDGGVQPQHF
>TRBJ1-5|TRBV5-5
CASSLSTNQPQHF
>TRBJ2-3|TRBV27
CASTNSGSPTDTQYF
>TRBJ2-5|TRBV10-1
CASSRPWGGQETQYF
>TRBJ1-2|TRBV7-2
CASSPNLADGYTF
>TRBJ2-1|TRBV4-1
CASSRSGLAVLGDEQFF
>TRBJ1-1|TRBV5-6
CASSYGRTGNTEAFF
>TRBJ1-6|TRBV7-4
CASKPFSFF
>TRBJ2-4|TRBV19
CASSGGGQGAIAKNIQYF
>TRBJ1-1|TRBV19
CASTQGGQRPNTEAFF
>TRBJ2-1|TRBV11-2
CASSSTLSGGRVNEQFF
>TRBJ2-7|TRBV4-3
CASSQARVSYEQYF
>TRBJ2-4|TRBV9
CASSGPGNIQYF
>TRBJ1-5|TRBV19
CASSIIVGNQPQHF
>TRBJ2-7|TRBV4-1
CASSQTIGVYEQYF
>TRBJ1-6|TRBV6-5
CASSWGQGPLSPLHF
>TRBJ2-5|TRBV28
CASSGTGSRETQYF
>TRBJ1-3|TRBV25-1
CASSEFVGTGSGNTIYF
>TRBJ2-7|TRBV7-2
CASSLAKTKTSNEQYF